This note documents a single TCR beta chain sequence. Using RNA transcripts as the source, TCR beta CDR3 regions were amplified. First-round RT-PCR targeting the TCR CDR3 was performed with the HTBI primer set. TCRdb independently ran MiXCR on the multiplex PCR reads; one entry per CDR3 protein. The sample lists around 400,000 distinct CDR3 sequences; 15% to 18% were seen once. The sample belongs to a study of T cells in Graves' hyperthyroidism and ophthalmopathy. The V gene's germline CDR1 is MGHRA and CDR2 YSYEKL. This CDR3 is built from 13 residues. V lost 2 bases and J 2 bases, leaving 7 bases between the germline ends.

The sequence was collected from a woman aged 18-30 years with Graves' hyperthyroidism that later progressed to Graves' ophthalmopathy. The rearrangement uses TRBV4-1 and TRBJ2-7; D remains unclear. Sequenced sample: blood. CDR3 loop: CASSQRLAYEQYF. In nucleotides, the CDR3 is TGCGCCAGCAGCCAAAGGCTAGCCTACGAGCAGTACTTC.